This entry is about one T cell receptor (beta chain). Antigen: not known. Time point noted: newly diagnosed GD, antithyroid drugs for less than 3 months. PBMC RNA was the source of the TCR library. Construction of TCR beta libraries relied on iRepertoire HTBI primers and on Arm-PCR targeting CDR3 regions. One entry per CDR3 protein results from TCRdb running MiXCR on the multiplex PCR reads. The data show hundreds of thousands of distinct CDR3 sequences, with roughly 15% seen just once and about 20% held by the top ten. The data were taken from a study of regulatory T cells in long-lasting Graves disease. Study conclusions and caveats: Persistent Graves' patients showed less TCR diversity than newly diagnosed patients showed.

The same sample was also studied in work on T cells in Graves' hyperthyroidism and ophthalmopathy.

The origin of this receptor is a woman in her thirties with Graves disease. The material was peripheral blood mononuclear cells (PBMCs), obtained at new diagnosis, from a patient treated with antithyroid drugs.

CDR3 amino acids: CAWSEPSTDTQYF. The CDR3 nucleotides are TGTGCCTGGAGTGAACCGAGCACAGATACGCAGTATTTT. The chain joins TRBV30 to TRBJ2-3; D remains unclear. There are 13 residues in the CDR3. Trimming cost V 1 base and J 0 bases, with 5 bases left between them. From germline, CDR1 is GTSNPN and CDR2 SVGIG (reference sequence).